The present T cell receptor (beta chain) was sequenced within a study of regulatory T cells in long-lasting Graves disease. About the study: Newly diagnosed Graves' patients had taken antithyroid drugs under 3 months.

Germline V gene lookup returns CDR1 LNHDA and CDR2 SQIVND (reference sequence). The ends were cut back, 9 bases at V and 3 bases at J, with 8 bases in the middle. This CDR3 has 12 amino acids. Overall study results and limits: TCR diversity was lower in persistent Graves' patients than in newly diagnosed ones.

This clonotype has a count of ten or more. Its cognate antigen is unknown. Building of the TCR beta libraries involved iRepertoire HTBI primers and Arm-PCR of CDR3 regions. From the multiplex PCR reads, TCRdb called clonotypes with MiXCR, one entry per CDR3 protein. Of approximately 270,000 distinct CDR3 sequences in the sample, about 17% were seen once. Time point reported: newly diagnosed GD, antithyroid drugs for less than 3 months. PBMC RNA served as the TCR library source. These data also formed part of another study, on T cells in Graves' hyperthyroidism and ophthalmopathy.

Sequenced material: peripheral blood mononuclear cells (PBMCs), taken at new diagnosis, from a patient treated with antithyroid drugs. This clonotype was obtained from a woman in her 30s with Graves disease. The rearrangement uses TRBV19 and TRBJ2-2; D call uncertain. CDR3 DNA sequence: TGTGCCAGCAGTCGTTACACCGGGGAGCTGTTTTTT. Its protein is CASSRYTGELFF.